A selection of T cell receptor beta chains follows, all from one sample in a study of OX40 agonist ivuxolimab in advanced cancers. The method was immunoSEQ multiplex PCR; TCRdb's version includes in-frame clones alone and lacks a portion of them. The sample carries 20,000 to 30,000 clones, approximately 90% recorded once. This sample comprised CD4+ or CD8+ T cells sorted from blood, obtained in a trial of the OX40 agonist ivuxolimab. Source of these receptors: an adult with an advanced solid tumor such as melanoma, head and neck, liver or kidney cancer. CDR3s include the opening cysteine and the closing phenylalanine or tryptophan. A D gene is named only where the DNA matches it firmly. Rows may omit the clone size; those that give it use once, few, many or a size class.

TRBV19	NA	TRBD1	TRBJ1-1	14	TGTGCCAGTAGTAGAGACAGGGGTCGGACTGAAGCTTTCTTT	CASSRDRGRTEAFF
TRBV5-8	NA	NA	TRBJ2-7	13	TGTGCCAGCAGAGGCGGGAACCACTACGAGCAGTACTTC	CASRGGNHYEQYF
TRBV30	NA	NA	TRBJ1-3	16	TGTGCCTGGAGTGTATTACATGCAAGCTCTGGAAACACCATATATTTT	CAWSVLHASSGNTIYF
TRBV5-6	NA	NA	TRBJ1-1	12	TGTGCCAGCAACACCGGGAACACTGAAGCTTTCTTT	CASNTGNTEAFF
TRBV10-2	few	NA	TRBJ2-2	11	TGCGCCAGCACAGGGAGCTGGGAGCTGTTTTTT	CASTGSWELFF
TRBV28	NA	TRBD2	TRBJ2-3	16	TGTGCCAGCAGTTCGGGACTAGCGGGGGGCACAGATACGCAGTATTTT	CASSSGLAGGTDTQYF
TRBV5-1	NA	NA	TRBJ1-4	16	TGCGCCAGCAGCTTTCGGGCTAGAGACATTAATGAAAAACTGTTTTTT	CASSFRARDINEKLFF
TRBV30	few	NA	TRBJ1-1	13	TGTGCCTGGAGTGTACCGGGGGGCCGGTGGGCTTTCTTT	CAWSVPGGRWAFF
TRBV9	NA	NA	TRBJ1-2	15	TGTGCCAGCAGCCAACTGACAAGCGGGACTGGTGGCTACACCTTC	CASSQLTSGTGGYTF
TRBV21-1	once	NA	TRBJ1-1	17	TGTGCCAGCAGCAAAAGGGTTCCCCCGACCTTGAACACTGAAGCTTTCTTT	CASSKRVPPTLNTEAFF
TRBV5-4	NA	TRBD1	TRBJ2-1	16	TGTGCCAGCAGCAGAAATCCGGGACAGGTCTACAATGAGCAGTTCTTC	CASSRNPGQVYNEQFF
TRBV19	NA	NA	TRBJ1-2	16	TGTGCCAGTTCCTTCCGAAGAAGCGGAATGGACTATGGCTACACCTTC	CASSFRRSGMDYGYTF
TRBV11-2	NA	TRBD1	TRBJ1-4	15	TGTGCCAGCAGCTTCGGGACAGGGATAAAGGAAAAACTGTTTTTT	CASSFGTGIKEKLFF
TRBV29-1	few	NA	TRBJ2-3	15	TGCAGCGTAGGGGACAATAGTGGCCGCACAGATACGCAGTATTTT	CSVGDNSGRTDTQYF
TRBV11-3	NA	NA	TRBJ2-6	13	TGTGCCAGCAGCCCAGGACATCAGGCGGGCCTGACTTTC	CASSPGHQAGLTF
TRBV5-1	NA	TRBD1	TRBJ2-2	15	TGCGCCAGCAGCACATCCGGGACAGGGGCAGGGGAGCTGTTTTTT	CASSTSGTGAGELFF
TRBV28	NA	NA	TRBJ2-3	14	TGTGCCAGCAGTTTCTCAAGCCCCACAGATACGCAGTATTTT	CASSFSSPTDTQYF
TRBV5-4	NA	TRBD1	TRBJ1-1	14	TGTGCCAGCAGCCGGGCAGGGGGAAATACTGAAGCTTTCTTT	CASSRAGGNTEAFF
TRBV6-6	NA	TRBD1	TRBJ2-7	13	TGTGCCAGCAGGAGACAGGGTCCCTACGAGCAGTACTTC	CASRRQGPYEQYF
TRBV7-8	once	TRBD1	TRBJ2-5	15	TGTGCCAGCAGTCATTCGACAGGGACCAAAGAGACCCAGTACTTC	CASSHSTGTKETQYF
TRBV18	NA	TRBD1	TRBJ1-1	15	TGTGCCAGCTCACCGGGGACAGGGTTAATATTTGAAGCTTTCTTT	CASSPGTGLIFEAFF
TRBV5-4	NA	NA	TRBJ1-1	15	TGTGCCAGCAGCTTACGAGGGATCATGAACACTGAAGCTTTCTTT	CASSLRGIMNTEAFF
TRBV5-1	NA	NA	TRBJ1-5	15	TGCGCCAGCAGCCCGGGACCCTATAGCAATCAGCCCCAGCATTTT	CASSPGPYSNQPQHF
TRBV5-4	NA	NA	TRBJ2-5	14	TGTGCCAGCAGTTCAAACGCCCAGGGAGAGACCCAGTACTTC	CASSSNAQGETQYF
TRBV5-1	NA	NA	TRBJ1-5	17	TGCGCCAGCAGCTTGGGGTCCGGGGGGCCAGGCAATCAGCCCCAGCATTTT	CASSLGSGGPGNQPQHF
TRBV2	NA	NA	TRBJ1-1	13	TGTGCCAGCAGTGAGGTAGTAGGGACTGAAGCTTTCTTT	CASSEVVGTEAFF
TRBV28	NA	TRBD1	TRBJ2-5	14	TGTGCCAGCAGTCGCCGGGACAGTCAAGAGACCCAGTACTTC	CASSRRDSQETQYF
TRBV7-9	NA	NA	TRBJ2-5	12	TGTGCCAGCAGCATACAGGGGACTGTGCAGTACTTC	CASSIQGTVQYF
TRBV5-3	NA	NA	TRBJ2-1	18	TGTGCCAGAAGCTTGCTTAGTCAGGTGGGAGTAGGGTACAATGAGCAGTTCTTC	CARSLLSQVGVGYNEQFF